The 12 T cell receptor beta chains below all came from one sample that was sequenced in a study of CD8+CD57+ T cells in acquired aplastic anemia. Profiling that covered TCR beta VDJ and CDR3 relied on genomic DNA as its template. MiXCR was run by TCRdb on the reads, yielding one entry per CDR3 protein. Among some 170,000 distinct CDR3 sequences listed, around 40% were seen once. Sequencing was done on a sample of sorted CD4+, CD8+, or CD8+CD57+ T cells (not recorded which) from PBMCs. The receptor set was obtained from a human donor in good health.

This clonotype was seen only a few times. V is TRBV12-3 or TRBV12-4 and J is TRBJ1-1, with D hard to call. The CDR3 loop spans 15 amino acids. The V gene lost 2 bases and the J gene lost 4 bases, with 14 bases spanning the gap. CDR3 region: CASSLSTQWGTEAFF. CDR3 in DNA: TGTGCCAGCAGTTTATCAACACAATGGGGCACTGAAGCTTTCTTT.

The CDR3 coding sequence is TGTGCCTGCTACCGAGCCAGTAGACCTACTGGGGCCAACGTCCTGACTTTC. As protein: CACYRASRPTGANVLTF. The chain has TRBV6-1 and TRBJ2-6, with D uncertain. The germline V gene encodes CDR1 MNHNS and CDR2 SASEGT. With 11 bases removed from V and 2 bases from J, the gap between germline ends came to 22 bases. The CDR3 has 17 amino acids.

V is TRBV24-1 and J is TRBJ1-5, with TRBD1 identical over 7 bases. This CDR3 contains 14 residues. J gave up 2 bases and V 7 bases, and 4 bases lay outside the gene matches. Germline V gene lookup returns CDR1 KGHDR and CDR2 SFDVKD. Written as DNA, the CDR3 is TGTGCCACCAGCAGGGGGGACGGCAATCAGCCCCAGCATTTT. Protein sequence: CATSRGDGNQPQHF.

This clonotype has a count of ten or more. The chain employs TRBV6-5 and TRBJ2-5, with TRBD2 matching 9 bases. With V trimmed by 2 bases and J by 4 bases, 14 bases remained unmatched. This CDR3 is built from 18 residues. Per the germline V gene, CDR1 is MNHEY and CDR2 is SVGAGI. The CDR3 is CASSYATHLSGGTETQYF. In nucleotides, the CDR3 is TGTGCCAGCAGTTACGCGACCCACCTGAGCGGGGGGACAGAGACCCAGTACTTC.

In the case of this clonotype: This sequence may be a read error, since a much larger clone differs from it by one base. The chain uses TRBV9 and TRBJ2-2, with D maybe TRBD1 (6 bases). The germline gives CDR1 SGDLS, CDR2 YYNGEE. The length of the CDR3 is 17 residues. The CDR3 DNA reads TGTGCCAGCGGCGTTCTGCCGGGACACGCGAACACCGGGGAGCTGTTTTTT. Protein: CASGVLPGHANTGELFF.

The CDR3 loop is CASSILAGLTSTDTQYF. The DNA of the CDR3 is TGTGCCAGTAGTATCCTAGCGGGTCTTACTAGCACAGATACGCAGTATTTT. The V and J genes are TRBV19 and TRBJ2-3; 8 bases agree with TRBD2. This CDR3 is built from 17 residues. CDR1 is LNHDA, CDR2 SQIVND, per germline (reference sequence). Germline trimming cut 3 bases from V and 0 bases from J; bases unmatched to any gene: 8.

Of note for this clonotype: This clone may be a read error of a much larger clone one base away. The gene calls are TRBV5-1 and TRBJ2-7; 8 bases agree with TRBD1. This CDR3 is 15 amino acids long. Germline-derived CDR1 and CDR2 are SGHRS and YFSETQ. In DNA, the CDR3 is TGCGCCAGCAGCCGGGGGACCCAGGGGGCGTCCGAGCAGCACTTC. Amino acids: CASSRGTQGASEQHF.

The chain is built from TRBV19 and TRBJ1-6; D is uncertain. With 1 base removed from V and 7 bases from J, the gap between germline ends came to 2 bases. Germline lookup yields CDR1 LNHDA and CDR2 SQIVND (reference sequence). This CDR3 contains 12 residues. This CDR3 is CASSIGNSPLHF. As DNA, the CDR3 is TGTGCCAGTAGTATAGGGAATTCACCCCTCCACTTT.

The chain combines TRBV15 with TRBJ2-5; TRBD1 agrees at 8 bases. Germline V gene lookup returns CDR1 LNHNV and CDR2 YYDKDF (reference sequence). The CDR3 is 16 residues long. J lost 5 bases, V lost 3 bases, and 11 bases had no gene match. CDR3 sequence reads: CATSSSQGAQDETQYF. The CDR3 nucleotides are TGTGCCACCAGCAGCTCCCAGGGGGCTCAGGATGAGACCCAGTACTTC.

V usage is TRBV7-8 and J usage is TRBJ2-7, with D possibly being TRBD2 (5 bases). The CDR3 is 15 amino acids. Between the trimmed V and J ends, which lost 1 base and 2 bases, there was a span of 12 bases. Germline V CDR1 and CDR2: SGHVS, FQNEAQ. CDR3 nucleotide sequence: TGTGCCAGCAGCTTAGGGACTCCCGGGCCCTACGAGCAGTACTTC. It yields the protein CASSLGTPGPYEQYF.

The J gene is TRBJ1-6, the V gene TRBV29-1; maybe TRBD1 (5 bases). The CDR3 length is 11 residues. The V end lost 8 bases, the J end lost 6 bases, and 8 bases lay between the germline ends. The germline CDR1 and CDR2 sequences are SQVTM and ANQGSEA. CDR3 loop: CSWDGNSPLHF. CDR3 in DNA: TGCAGCTGGGACGGTAATTCACCCCTCCACTTT.

The chain couples TRBV28 to TRBJ1-5; unclear D gene. The CDR3 contains 13 residues. The germline CDR1 and CDR2 sequences are MDHEN and SYDVKM. Trimming stripped 3 bases from V and 7 bases from J, with 10 bases between. CDR3 nucleotides: TGTGCCAGCAGTTTTCTTAAGATCCAGCCCCAGCATTTT. This codes for CASSFLKIQPQHF.